These T cell receptor beta chains were read from a single sample in a study of cytomegalovirus exposure and HLA in healthy donors. Assay: immunoSEQ multiplex PCR; the TCRdb copy retains only in-frame clones and omits some. The specimen's table records roughly 80,000 clones. Material: PBMCs. The source is a young woman in good health and CMV-seronegative. CDR3s include the opening cysteine and the closing phenylalanine or tryptophan. D genes are given only for firm matches.

V gene,J gene,D gene,CDR3 DNA,CDR3 protein
TRBV30,TRBJ2-3,TRBD2,TGTGCCTGGAGTGTACCTGAGTTGACTAGCGGGGTCCGGTATTTT,CAWSVPELTSGVRYF
TRBV5-1,TRBJ1-2,NA,TGCGCCAGCAGCTTGGGACAGGACTATGGCTACACCTTC,CASSLGQDYGYTF
TRBV7-9,TRBJ2-3,NA,TGTGCCAGCAGCTTAGCCAGGGGTGCGCGCGTATCAGATAAGCAGTATTTT,CASSLARGARVSDKQYF
TRBV11-2,TRBJ2-6,TRBD1,TGTGCCAGCACCCTAGGGAGGGGACAGGGGACCAACGTCCTGACTTTC,CASTLGRGQGTNVLTF
TRBV2,TRBJ2-3,NA,TGTGCCAGCAGCCTTGGCCACACAGATACGCAGTATTTT,CASSLGHTDTQYF
TRBV6-6,TRBJ1-3,NA,TGTGCCAGCAGTTACTCGACAGGAAACACCATATATTTT,CASSYSTGNTIYF
TRBV5-1,TRBJ1-1,NA,TGCGCCAGCAGCGACAGGTCGAACACTGAAGCTTTCTTT,CASSDRSNTEAFF
TRBV5-1,TRBJ1-1,NA,TGCGCCAGCAGCTTATGGACAGAGAACACTGAAGCTTTCTTT,CASSLWTENTEAFF
TRBV2,TRBJ2-7,NA,TGTGCCAGCAGTGGGGGGTCAGGGGCCGAGCAGTACTTC,CASSGGSGAEQYF
TRBV19,TRBJ2-7,TRBD2,TGTGCCAGTAGTATTGCGGGAGGGAACGAGCAGTACTTC,CASSIAGGNEQYF
TRBV27,TRBJ2-5,NA,TGTGCCAGCAGTTTCTTGACAGGAGAGACCCAGTACTTC,CASSFLTGETQYF
TRBV4-1,TRBJ2-1,NA,TGCGCCAGCAGCCAGGGTCCTAGCTCTACCTCCTACAATGAGCAGTTCTTC,CASSQGPSSTSYNEQFF
TRBV29-1,TRBJ1-2,NA,TGCAGCGTTGCGTACGGGGGTTTTGGTGGCTACACCTTC,CSVAYGGFGGYTF
TRBV19,TRBJ1-1,NA,TGTGCCAGTAGTAATGTTGGTCGGAGTAACACTGAAGCTTTCTTT,CASSNVGRSNTEAFF
TRBV4-1,TRBJ1-3,TRBD1,TGCGCCAGCAGCAGGGGACAGGGGGTTGGAAACACCATATATTTT,CASSRGQGVGNTIYF
TRBV18,TRBJ1-1,TRBD1,TGTGCCAGCTCACCATCGTTGACAGGGGAAGCTTTCTTT,CASSPSLTGEAFF
TRBV11-3,TRBJ2-7,TRBD1,TGTGCCAGCAGCCCCCCAGGGGGCAGCTACGAGCAGTACTTC,CASSPPGGSYEQYF
TRBV5-1,TRBJ1-2,TRBD1,TGCGCCAGCAGCCACCGGGGGGACTCCAACAGGGGGCATAACTATGGCTACACCTTC,CASSHRGDSNRGHNYGYTF
TRBV2,TRBJ2-5,TRBD1,TGTGCCAGCATCAGGGACAGACAAGAGACCCAGTACTTC,CASIRDRQETQYF
TRBV9,TRBJ1-1,NA,TGTGCCAGCAGCGTCCAGGGAGGCACTGAAGCTTTCTTT,CASSVQGGTEAFF
TRBV30,TRBJ2-3,TRBD2,TGTGCCTGGGAGGGTGCCCTAGCGGGGGGGCCGGGTACGCAGTATTTT,CAWEGALAGGPGTQYF
TRBV7-9,TRBJ1-2,TRBD1,TGTGCCAGCAGCTTCAACAGGGGAGGCTACACCTTC,CASSFNRGGYTF
TRBV27,TRBJ2-7,TRBD1,TGTGCCAGCAGTCCCGGGACAGGGGGCTACGAGCAGTACTTC,CASSPGTGGYEQYF
TRBV7-9,TRBJ1-1,TRBD1,TGTGCCAGCAGCCTGGGACAGGGGCTTCGATGGACTGAAGCTTTCTTT,CASSLGQGLRWTEAFF
TRBV5-1,TRBJ1-1,TRBD1,TGCGCCAGCAGCTCGGGACAGGGCACTGAAGCTTTCTTT,CASSSGQGTEAFF
TRBV7-2,TRBJ2-2,NA,TGTGCCAGCAGCCGAGGGGGGGGGACATACACCGGGGAGCTGTTTTTT,CASSRGGGTYTGELFF
TRBV4-1,TRBJ1-2,TRBD1,TGCGCCAGCAGCCAGCCCAGACAGGGGGCTACTGGCTACACCTTC,CASSQPRQGATGYTF
TRBV5-6,TRBJ2-7,NA,TGTGCCAGCAGCTTGGAGGGGGACTACGAGCAGTACTTC,CASSLEGDYEQYF
TRBV15,TRBJ2-2,TRBD2,TGTGCCACCAGCAGAGCGCTAGCGGGAGCGGACGGGGAGCTGTTTTTT,CATSRALAGADGELFF
TRBV6-5,TRBJ1-1,NA,TGTGCCAGCAGTTACTCTCGGGGAGGAGAAGCTTTCTTT,CASSYSRGGEAFF
TRBV6-5,TRBJ1-1,TRBD1,TGTGCCAGCAGGGCATACAGGGGGGAAATAGAAGCTTTCTTT,CASRAYRGEIEAFF
TRBV19,TRBJ1-2,TRBD1,TGTGCCAGTAGTATAGCCCCCCGGGACAGTTTATATGGCTACACCTTC,CASSIAPRDSLYGYTF
TRBV13,TRBJ2-2,TRBD1,TGTGCCAGCAGCTTGGGTCCGGGACAGTGGAACACCGGGGAGCTGTTTTTT,CASSLGPGQWNTGELFF
TRBV6-6,TRBJ2-7,NA,TGTGCCAGCAGTTACGGCGAGGTCAGTTCCTACGAGCAGTACTTC,CASSYGEVSSYEQYF
TRBV15,TRBJ1-2,NA,TGTGCCACCAGCAGAGATCGTTCTGGCTACACCTTC,CATSRDRSGYTF
TRBV7-2,TRBJ2-5,NA,TGTGCCAGCAGCCCCACAGGGAGGGGGGAGACCCAGTACTTC,CASSPTGRGETQYF
TRBV7-9,TRBJ1-1,NA,TGTGCCAGCAGCTCTCCAGGGAATGAAGCTTTCTTT,CASSSPGNEAFF
TRBV30,TRBJ2-7,NA,TGTGCCTGGAGTAAGAACGAGCAGTACTTC,CAWSKNEQYF
TRBV30,TRBJ2-7,NA,TGTGCCTGGAAGGGACTGGGTGCGAGCGAGCAGTACTTC,CAWKGLGASEQYF
TRBV13,TRBJ2-3,TRBD2,TGTGCCAGCAGCTTTAGTGGGGGGGTCACAGATAAGCAGTATTTT,CASSFSGGVTDKQYF
TRBV2,TRBJ1-4,NA,TGTGCCAGCAGCAAAGTCCACGGGGAAAAACTGTTTTTT,CASSKVHGEKLFF
TRBV5-1,TRBJ2-1,TRBD1,TGCGCCAGCAGCTTGGGACAGGGGCCGTTTAATGAGCAGTTCTTC,CASSLGQGPFNEQFF
TRBV19,TRBJ2-1,NA,TGTGCCAGTAGGGCGGTTACGAATGAGCAGTTCTTC,CASRAVTNEQFF
TRBV4-1,TRBJ2-2,NA,TGCGCCAGCAGACAGGGCCTGGGGACCGGGGAGCTGTTTTTT,CASRQGLGTGELFF
TRBV18,TRBJ2-1,TRBD2,TGTGCCAGCTCACCGGGGACTAGCGGGACCAATGAGCAGTTCTTC,CASSPGTSGTNEQFF
TRBV19,TRBJ1-1,TRBD1,TGTGCCAGTAGTATGGGGACAGGGGGAGCGAACACTGAAGCTTTCTTT,CASSMGTGGANTEAFF
TRBV9,TRBJ2-3,NA,TGTGCCAGCAGCCCAAGCGATACAGATACGCAGTATTTT,CASSPSDTDTQYF
TRBV19,TRBJ2-1,TRBD1,TGTGCCAGTAGTCCCGACAGGGGCTCCGACAATGAGCAGTTCTTC,CASSPDRGSDNEQFF
TRBV9,TRBJ2-7,TRBD2,TGTGCCAGCAGCCCAACTAGCGGGGGGGCTCGCGAGCAGTACTTC,CASSPTSGGAREQYF
TRBV5-4,TRBJ1-1,TRBD1,TGTGCCAGCAGCTCCTCAGGGGGCTGGGGGAACACTGAAGCTTTCTTT,CASSSSGGWGNTEAFF
TRBV2,TRBJ2-3,TRBD1,TGTGCCAGCAGTGAGGCAGGGGGCAAGAGAGATACGCAGTATTTT,CASSEAGGKRDTQYF
TRBV5-8,TRBJ2-2,TRBD2,TGTGCCAGCAGCCCCCACGGGGGGAGCAACACCGGGGAGCTGTTTTTT,CASSPHGGSNTGELFF
TRBV29-1,TRBJ2-1,NA,TGCAGCGTTAGAGGAGGTAACGGCAATGAGCAGTTCTTC,CSVRGGNGNEQFF
TRBV4-2,TRBJ1-1,NA,TGTGCCAGCAGCCGAGGGGGACGACAAACTGAAGCTTTCTTT,CASSRGGRQTEAFF
TRBV5-1,TRBJ2-1,NA,TGCGCCAGCAGCTTGTCGGAGGGAATAGGTGAGCAGTTCTTC,CASSLSEGIGEQFF
TRBV6-5,TRBJ2-2,TRBD2,TGTGCCAGCAGTTACGGGGGGGAGGCCACCGGGGAGCTGTTTTTT,CASSYGGEATGELFF